This T cell receptor beta chain was sequenced for a study of blood T cells in healthy people across ages. At the level of the study: Template switching picked up about one barcoded beta molecule for each two T cells.

A second PCR, run for about 6 to 11 cycles, used a sample-barcoded 5' primer plus a J-beta primer mix. One entry per CDR3 protein results from TCRdb running MiXCR on the 5' RACE reads. The table has roughly 700,000 distinct CDR3 sequences, 32% seen once. The CDR3 has 12 amino acids. Germline-derived CDR1 and CDR2 are GTSNPN and SVGIG (reference sequence). Worth noting for this clonotype: Its antigen remains unidentified. Compared with germline, one end of the junction differs, possibly owing to a read error.

Whenever a sample was processed, at least 6 million PBMCs were isolated. Overall study results and limits: Older age went with lower TCR beta diversity per million T cells, in a roughly linear way. Donor CMV status was unknown, possibly confounding expanded clonotype changes.

The material sequenced was blood. The chain combines TRBV30 with TRBJ2-7, with 16 nucleotides matching TRBD2. The TCR sequence derives from a woman of 80 years or more in good health. The CDR3 nucleotides read TGTGCCTGGGCCGGGACTAGCGGGGGGGCCGACTTC. It is translated as CAWAGTSGGADF.